This entry is about one T cell receptor beta chain. This sample was taken from a study of blood T cell repertoires in COVID-19. At the level of the study: Some COVID-19 samples were acute and others convalescent; all came from the United States, Italy and Spain.

The V gene lost 1 base and the J gene lost 2 bases, with 18 bases spanning the gap. Germline CDR1 is LNHNV and CDR2 is YYDKDF (reference sequence). This CDR3 spans 17 amino acids. Authors' methods: Amplification with reference gene primers provided the estimates of nucleated cell counts. TCRdb keeps only in-frame clones here, not all; method: immunoSEQ multiplex PCR. Clone size and V and J calls were adopted from that table, with D and trimming inferred from the DNA. In the table there are roughly 190,000 clones, 70% to 85% of which are singletons. The receptor was isolated from an older woman with acute COVID-19. The chain uses TRBV15 and TRBJ2-7; D gene unclear. The sequencing input was PBMCs or T cells enriched from blood (not recorded which). The CDR3 region is CATSRGLRSSIPYEQYF. As DNA, the CDR3 is TGTGCCACCAGCAGAGGTTTGCGGTCTAGTATCCCCTACGAGCAGTACTTC.